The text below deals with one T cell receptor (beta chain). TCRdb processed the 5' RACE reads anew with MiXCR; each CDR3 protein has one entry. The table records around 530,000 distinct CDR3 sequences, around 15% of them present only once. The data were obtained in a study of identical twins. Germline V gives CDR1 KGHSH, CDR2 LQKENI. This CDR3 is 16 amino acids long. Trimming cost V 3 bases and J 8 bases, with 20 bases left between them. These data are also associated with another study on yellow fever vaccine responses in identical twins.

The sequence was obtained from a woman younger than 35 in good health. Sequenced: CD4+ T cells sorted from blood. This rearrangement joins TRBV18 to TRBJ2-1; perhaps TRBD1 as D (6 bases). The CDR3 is CASSPGLTGPGDEQFF. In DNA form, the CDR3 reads TGTGCCAGCTCACCCGGGCTGACAGGTCCCGGGGATGAGCAGTTCTTC.